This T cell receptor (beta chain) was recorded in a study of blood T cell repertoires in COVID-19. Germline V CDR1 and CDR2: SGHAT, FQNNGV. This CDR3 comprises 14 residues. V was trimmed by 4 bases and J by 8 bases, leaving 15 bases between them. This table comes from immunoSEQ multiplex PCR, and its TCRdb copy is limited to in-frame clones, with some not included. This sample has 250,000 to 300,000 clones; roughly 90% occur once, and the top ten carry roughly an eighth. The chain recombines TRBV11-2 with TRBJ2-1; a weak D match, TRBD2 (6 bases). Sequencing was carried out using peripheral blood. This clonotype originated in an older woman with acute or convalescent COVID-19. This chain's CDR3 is CASSSPAGIHEQFF. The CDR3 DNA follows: TGTGCCAGCAGCTCACCGGCGGGGATCCATGAGCAGTTCTTC.